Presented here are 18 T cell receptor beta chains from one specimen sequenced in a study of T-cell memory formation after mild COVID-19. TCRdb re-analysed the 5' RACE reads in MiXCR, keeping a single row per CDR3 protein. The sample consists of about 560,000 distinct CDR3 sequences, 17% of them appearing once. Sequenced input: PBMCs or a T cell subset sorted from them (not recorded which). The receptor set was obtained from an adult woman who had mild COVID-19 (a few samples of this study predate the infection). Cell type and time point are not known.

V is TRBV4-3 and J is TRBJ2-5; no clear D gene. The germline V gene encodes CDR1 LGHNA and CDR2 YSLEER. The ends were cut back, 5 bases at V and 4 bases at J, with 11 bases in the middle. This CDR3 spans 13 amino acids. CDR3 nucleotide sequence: TGCGCCAGCAGCTCGGACCCCAGAGAGACCCAGTACTTC. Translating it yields CASSSDPRETQYF.

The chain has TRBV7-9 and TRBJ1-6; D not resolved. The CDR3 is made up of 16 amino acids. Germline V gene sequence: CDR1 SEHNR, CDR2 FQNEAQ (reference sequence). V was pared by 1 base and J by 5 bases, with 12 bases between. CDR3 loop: CASSLGPATNNSPLHF. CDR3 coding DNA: TGTGCCAGCAGCTTAGGGCCTGCCACCAATAATTCACCCCTCCACTTT. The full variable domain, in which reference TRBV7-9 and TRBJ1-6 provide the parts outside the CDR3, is DTGVSQNPRHKITKRGQNVTFRCDPISEHNRLYWYRQTLGQGPEFLTYFQNEAQLEKSRLLSDRFSAERPKGSFSTLEIQRTEQGDSAMYLCASSLGPATNNSPLHFGNGTRLTVT.

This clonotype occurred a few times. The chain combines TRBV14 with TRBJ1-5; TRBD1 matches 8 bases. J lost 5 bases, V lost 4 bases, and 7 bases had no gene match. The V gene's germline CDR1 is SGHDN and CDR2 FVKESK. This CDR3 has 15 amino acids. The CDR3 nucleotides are TGTGCCAGCAGCCTGGACAGGGTCCGGGATCAGCCCCAGCATTTT. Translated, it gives CASSLDRVRDQPQHF.

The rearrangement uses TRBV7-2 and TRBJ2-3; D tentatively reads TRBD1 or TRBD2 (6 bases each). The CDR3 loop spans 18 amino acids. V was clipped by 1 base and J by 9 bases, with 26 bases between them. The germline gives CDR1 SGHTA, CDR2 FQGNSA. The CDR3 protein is CASSLEGTLAALRVTQYF. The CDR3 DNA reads TGTGCCAGCAGCTTAGAAGGGACACTAGCAGCGCTCAGGGTGACGCAGTATTTT.

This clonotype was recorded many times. CDR3 sequence (DNA): TGTGCCAGTGCCGGGGGGGCCTCTTACAATGAGCAGTTCTTC. Residues: CASAGGASYNEQFF. The chain carries TRBV11-2 and TRBJ2-1; 8 bases align to TRBD2. The germline CDR1 and CDR2 sequences are SGHAT and FQNNGV. The ends lost 9 bases at V and 4 bases at J; junction bases unmatched: 8. The CDR3 covers 14 residues. Using reference TRBV11-2 and TRBJ2-1 for the parts outside the CDR3, the full variable domain is EAGVAQSPRYKIIEKRQSVAFWCNPISGHATLYWYQQILGQGPKLLIQFQNNGVVDDSQLPKDRFSAERLKGVDSTLKIQPAKLEDSAVYLCASAGGASYNEQFFGPGTRLTVL.

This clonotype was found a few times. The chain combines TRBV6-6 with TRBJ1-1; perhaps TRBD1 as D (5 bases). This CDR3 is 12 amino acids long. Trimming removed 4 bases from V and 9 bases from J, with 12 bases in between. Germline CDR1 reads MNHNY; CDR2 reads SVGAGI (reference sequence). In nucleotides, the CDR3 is TGTGCCAGCAGTTCCACGGGACCCCAAGCTTTCTTT. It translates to CASSSTGPQAFF.

CDR3 DNA: TGTGCCAGCAGCCCTGAAGGGAGGGGCCGGAACGGGGAGCTGTTTTTT. It codes for CASSPEGRGRNGELFF. The chain is built from TRBV14 and TRBJ2-2; 7 bases line up with TRBD2. This CDR3 spans 16 amino acids. The V and J ends lost 4 bases and 7 bases, in that order; junction bases with no gene match: 12. Germline V gene data show CDR1 as SGHDN and CDR2 as FVKESK.

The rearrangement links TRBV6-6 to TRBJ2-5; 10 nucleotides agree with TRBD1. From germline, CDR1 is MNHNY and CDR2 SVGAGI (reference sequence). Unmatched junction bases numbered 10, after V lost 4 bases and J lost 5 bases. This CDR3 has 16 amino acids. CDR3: CASSFKTGGVRETQYF. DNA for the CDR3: TGTGCCAGCAGTTTCAAGACAGGGGGCGTTCGGGAGACCCAGTACTTC.

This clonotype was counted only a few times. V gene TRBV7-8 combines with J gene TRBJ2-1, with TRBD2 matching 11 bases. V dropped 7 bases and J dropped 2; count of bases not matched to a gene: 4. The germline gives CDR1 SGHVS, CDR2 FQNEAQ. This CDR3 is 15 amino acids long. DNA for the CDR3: TGTGCCAGCACGCGGGGACTAGCGGCCTACAATGAGCAGTTCTTC. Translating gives CASTRGLAAYNEQFF.

For the CDR3, the DNA is TGCGCCAGCAGCCAAGCCGGGACGCTGAAAAGCGGAGCTTTCTTT. Translating gives CASSQAGTLKSGAFF. This rearrangement joins TRBV4-1 to TRBJ1-1; D is possibly TRBD1 (5 bases). There are 15 residues in the CDR3. The germline CDR1 and CDR2 sequences are MGHRA and YSYEKL. V was trimmed by 1 base and J by 10 bases, leaving 19 bases between them.

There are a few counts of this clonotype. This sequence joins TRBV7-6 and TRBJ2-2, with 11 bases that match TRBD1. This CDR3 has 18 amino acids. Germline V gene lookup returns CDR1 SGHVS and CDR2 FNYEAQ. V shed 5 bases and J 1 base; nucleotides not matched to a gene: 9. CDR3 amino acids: CASSLWTGGNQNTGELFF. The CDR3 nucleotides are TGTGCCAGCAGCCTATGGACAGGGGGCAACCAGAACACCGGGGAGCTGTTTTTT. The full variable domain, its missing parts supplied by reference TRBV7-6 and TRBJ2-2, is GAGVSQSPRYKVTKRGQDVALRCDPISGHVSLYWYRQALGQGPEFLTYFNYEAQQDKSGLPNDRFSAERPEGSISTLTIQRTEQRDSAMYRCASSLWTGGNQNTGELFFGEGSRLTVL.

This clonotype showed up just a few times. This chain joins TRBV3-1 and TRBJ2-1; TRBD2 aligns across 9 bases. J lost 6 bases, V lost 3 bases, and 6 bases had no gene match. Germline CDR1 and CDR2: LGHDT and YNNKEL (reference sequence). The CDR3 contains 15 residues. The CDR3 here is CASSQVAGVFNEQFF. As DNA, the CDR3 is TGTGCCAGCAGCCAGGTAGCGGGGGTCTTCAATGAGCAGTTCTTC.

CDR3 sequence reads: CSVRTGGYTEAFF. The CDR3 bases are TGCAGCGTCCGGACAGGGGGCTACACTGAAGCTTTCTTT. J is TRBJ1-1 and V is TRBV29-1, with 11 positions matching TRBD1. V dropped 6 bases and J dropped 3; count of bases not matched to a gene: 3. Germline CDR1 is SQVTM and CDR2 is ANQGSEA. The CDR3 is made up of 13 amino acids.

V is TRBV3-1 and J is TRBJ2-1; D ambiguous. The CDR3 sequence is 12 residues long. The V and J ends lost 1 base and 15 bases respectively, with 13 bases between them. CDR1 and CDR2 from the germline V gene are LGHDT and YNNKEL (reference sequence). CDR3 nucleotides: TGTGCCAGCAGCCAAGCCGGACCCAACCCGTTCTTC. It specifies CASSQAGPNPFF.

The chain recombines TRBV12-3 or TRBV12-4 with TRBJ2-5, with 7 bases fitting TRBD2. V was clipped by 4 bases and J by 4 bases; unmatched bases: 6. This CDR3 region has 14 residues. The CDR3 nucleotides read TGTGCCAGCAGTTCGGGGCGGGAGCGAGAGACCCAGTACTTC. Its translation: CASSSGRERETQYF.

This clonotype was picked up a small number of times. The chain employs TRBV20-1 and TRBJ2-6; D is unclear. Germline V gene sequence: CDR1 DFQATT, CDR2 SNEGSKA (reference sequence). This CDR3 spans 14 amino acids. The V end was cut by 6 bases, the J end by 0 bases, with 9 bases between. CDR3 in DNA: TGCAGTGCCACCCCAGGCTCTGGGGCCAACGTCCTGACTTTC. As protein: CSATPGSGANVLTF.

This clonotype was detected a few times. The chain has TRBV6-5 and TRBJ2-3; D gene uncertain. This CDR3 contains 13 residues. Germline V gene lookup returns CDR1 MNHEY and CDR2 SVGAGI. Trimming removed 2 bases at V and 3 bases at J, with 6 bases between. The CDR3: CASSYSLTDTQYF. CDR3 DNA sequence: TGTGCCAGCAGTTACAGCTTGACAGATACGCAGTATTTT.

The CDR3 coding sequence is TGTGCCAGCAGCTTAAGTTTGCGACGAATGAACACTGAAGCTTTCTTT. This codes for CASSLSLRRMNTEAFF. The V and J genes are TRBV7-3 and TRBJ1-1; D gene ambiguous. The CDR3 runs 16 residues. The germline V and J ends were trimmed by 1 base and 0 bases, with 12 bases remaining between them. Germline V gene lookup returns CDR1 SGHTA and CDR2 FQGTGA.